This is a list of T cell receptor beta chains from one sample in a study of blood T cell repertoires in COVID-19. Generated by immunoSEQ multiplex PCR, the TCRdb table keeps only in-frame clones and is missing some. The sample lists approximately 150,000 clones; 65% to 85% were seen once. The specimen was PBMCs or T cells enriched from blood (not recorded which). The receptors come from a middle-aged man who had recovered from COVID-19. Each CDR3 is given with its conserved first and last residue. D genes are given only for firm matches. Clone size is stated in some rows and not others, as once, few, many or a class when expanded.

D: TRBD1
J: TRBJ2-3
V: TRBV9
size: -
CDR3: CASSAFAGTGSTDTQYF
DNA: TGTGCCAGCAGCGCCTTCGCCGGGACAGGGTCCACAGATACGCAGTATTTT

D: -
J: TRBJ1-2
V: TRBV24-1
size: -
CDR3: CASSDSNYGYTF
DNA: TGTGCCTCCTCCGACAGTAACTATGGCTACACCTTC

D: TRBD1
J: TRBJ1-5
V: TRBV12-3/TRBV12-4
size: once
CDR3: CASGQGAHQPQHF
DNA: TGTGCCAGCGGACAGGGGGCGCATCAGCCCCAGCATTTT

D: -
J: TRBJ2-5
V: TRBV9
size: -
CDR3: CASSVVVRAPETQYF
DNA: TGTGCCAGCAGCGTAGTTGTTCGAGCTCCGGAGACCCAGTACTTC

D: -
J: TRBJ1-3
V: TRBV29-1
size: -
CDR3: CSALFGGGNTIYF
DNA: TGCAGCGCCCTATTCGGGGGAGGAAACACCATATATTTT

D: TRBD1
J: TRBJ1-6
V: TRBV7-9
size: -
CDR3: CASSPLWTGVSPLHF
DNA: TGTGCCAGCAGCCCCCTGTGGACAGGGGTTTCGCCCCTCCACTTT

D: TRBD1
J: TRBJ2-2
V: TRBV5-1
size: -
CDR3: CASSTRPQGAMNTGELFF
DNA: TGCGCCAGCAGCACCCGACCTCAGGGGGCTATGAACACCGGGGAGCTGTTTTTT

D: -
J: TRBJ2-6
V: TRBV7-9
size: -
CDR3: CASRRAGGSGANVLTF
DNA: TGTGCCAGCAGGCGGGCAGGCGGCTCTGGGGCCAACGTCCTGACTTTC

D: TRBD1
J: TRBJ1-2
V: TRBV4-1
size: few
CDR3: CASSQEGTVYGYTF
DNA: TGCGCCAGCAGCCAAGAAGGGACAGTCTATGGCTACACCTTC

D: -
J: TRBJ2-1
V: TRBV19
size: -
CDR3: CASSAPSSYNEQFF
DNA: TGTGCCAGTAGTGCACCGAGCTCCTACAATGAGCAGTTCTTC

D: -
J: TRBJ2-3
V: TRBV19
size: -
CDR3: CASSRRSVTDTQYF
DNA: TGTGCCAGTAGTCGCCGGTCGGTCACAGATACGCAGTATTTT

D: -
J: TRBJ2-2
V: TRBV7-3
size: -
CDR3: CASSLRPGGNTGELFF
DNA: TGTGCCAGCAGCTTACGTCCCGGGGGGAACACCGGGGAGCTGTTTTTT

D: -
J: TRBJ2-1
V: TRBV18
size: -
CDR3: CASFTGLGGNEQFF
DNA: TGTGCCAGCTTTACGGGCCTCGGGGGCAATGAGCAGTTCTTC

D: -
J: TRBJ2-5
V: TRBV7-9
size: once
CDR3: CASSFGITRETQYF
DNA: TGTGCCAGCAGCTTCGGGATAACACGAGAGACCCAGTACTTC

D: TRBD2
J: TRBJ2-2
V: TRBV18
size: -
CDR3: CASSLRGETGELFF
DNA: TGTGCCAGCTCTCTCCGGGGGGAAACCGGGGAGCTGTTTTTT

D: -
J: TRBJ2-1
V: TRBV7-3
size: few
CDR3: CASSLSPWAGMSYNEQFF
DNA: TGTGCCAGCAGCTTATCCCCGTGGGCAGGGATGTCCTACAATGAGCAGTTCTTC

D: -
J: TRBJ1-3
V: TRBV28
size: many
CDR3: CASSWAGNSGNTIYF
DNA: TGTGCCAGCAGTTGGGCGGGGAACTCTGGAAACACCATATATTTT

D: TRBD2
J: TRBJ2-3
V: TRBV5-4
size: -
CDR3: CASSSFLAGANTDTQYF
DNA: TGTGCCAGCAGCTCCTTTCTAGCGGGGGCTAACACAGATACGCAGTATTTT

D: -
J: TRBJ1-4
V: TRBV2
size: -
CDR3: CASSEILEKLFF
DNA: TGTGCCAGCAGTGAAATACTTGAAAAACTGTTTTTT

D: TRBD1
J: TRBJ1-5
V: TRBV19
size: -
CDR3: CASSKRTGGLMVEPQHF
DNA: TGTGCCAGTAGTAAGAGGACAGGGGGCTTGATGGTGGAGCCCCAGCATTTT

D: TRBD2
J: TRBJ2-3
V: TRBV12-3/TRBV12-4
size: few
CDR3: CASTSGNTDTQYF
DNA: TGTGCCAGCACTAGCGGAAACACAGATACGCAGTATTTT

D: -
J: TRBJ2-6
V: TRBV6-5
size: -
CDR3: CLPGVDSGANVLTF
DNA: TGTCTACCGGGTGTGGACTCTGGGGCCAACGTCCTGACTTTC

D: TRBD2
J: TRBJ2-1
V: TRBV5-4
size: -
CDR3: CASSQNRGAGWNEQFF
DNA: TGTGCCAGCAGCCAGAATCGGGGAGCGGGGTGGAATGAGCAGTTCTTC

D: -
J: TRBJ1-2
V: TRBV6-5
size: -
CDR3: CASSKPGTPYGYTF
DNA: TGTGCCAGCAGTAAACCCGGGACACCCTATGGCTACACCTTC

D: -
J: TRBJ1-1
V: TRBV7-8
size: -
CDR3: CASSLGPGGPTEAFF
DNA: TGTGCCAGCAGCTTGGGGCCCGGGGGACCGACTGAAGCTTTCTTT

D: -
J: TRBJ1-1
V: TRBV5-4
size: -
CDR3: CASSSGQINTEAFF
DNA: TGTGCCAGCAGCTCCGGACAAATAAACACTGAAGCTTTCTTT

D: TRBD2
J: TRBJ2-2
V: TRBV2
size: -
CDR3: CASTGGLSNTGELFF
DNA: TGTGCCAGCACGGGGGGGCTTTCGAACACCGGGGAGCTGTTTTTT

D: TRBD2
J: TRBJ2-3
V: TRBV13
size: few
CDR3: CASSAQFWRGGADTQYF
DNA: TGTGCCAGCAGCGCACAGTTCTGGCGGGGGGGCGCAGATACGCAGTATTTT

D: TRBD1
J: TRBJ1-2
V: TRBV7-9
size: -
CDR3: CASSSNGQVSSDGYTF
DNA: TGTGCCAGCAGCTCGAACGGACAGGTAAGCTCAGATGGCTACACCTTC

D: -
J: TRBJ2-3
V: TRBV9
size: -
CDR3: CASSVVSDTQYF
DNA: TGTGCCAGCAGCGTAGTCTCAGATACGCAGTATTTT

D: TRBD2
J: TRBJ2-1
V: TRBV5-1
size: -
CDR3: CASSFGAGGYNEQFF
DNA: TGCGCCAGCAGCTTCGGAGCGGGGGGGTACAATGAGCAGTTCTTC

D: -
J: TRBJ2-2
V: TRBV2
size: -
CDR3: CASGDSGGKTGELFF
DNA: TGTGCCAGCGGGGATAGCGGCGGGAAGACCGGGGAGCTGTTTTTT